The source of this T cell receptor (beta chain) is a study of blood T cell repertoires in COVID-19. Overall study: From the United States, Italy and Spain came samples of acute and convalescent COVID-19. The cDNA or gDNA used as material had been derived from T cells, B-cell-depleted T cells, or PBMCs.

Germline CDR1 MNHEY, CDR2 SVGEGT. This CDR3 spans 13 amino acids. V was clipped by 3 bases and J by 4 bases, with 7 bases between them. How the authors handled the data: The assay estimated nucleated cells by amplifying reference gene primers. Here immunoSEQ multiplex PCR was the method, and the copy in TCRdb shows in-frame clones only, minus some. V, J and clone size are those of that table, while D and trimming were read from the DNA. The sample carries 100,000 to 150,000 clones, roughly 84% recorded once. Two consecutive negative NP/OP PCR tests, clearance, or resolved symptoms defined Cohort 3 recovery.

This rearrangement joins TRBV6-2 or TRBV6-3 to TRBJ1-5, with D unclear. The sample taken for sequencing was PBMCs or T cells enriched from blood (not recorded which). The origin of this receptor is a young woman who had recovered from COVID-19. CDR3 nucleotide sequence: TGTGCCAGCAGTTATGGCTGGAATCAGCCCCAGCATTTT. This codes for CASSYGWNQPQHF.